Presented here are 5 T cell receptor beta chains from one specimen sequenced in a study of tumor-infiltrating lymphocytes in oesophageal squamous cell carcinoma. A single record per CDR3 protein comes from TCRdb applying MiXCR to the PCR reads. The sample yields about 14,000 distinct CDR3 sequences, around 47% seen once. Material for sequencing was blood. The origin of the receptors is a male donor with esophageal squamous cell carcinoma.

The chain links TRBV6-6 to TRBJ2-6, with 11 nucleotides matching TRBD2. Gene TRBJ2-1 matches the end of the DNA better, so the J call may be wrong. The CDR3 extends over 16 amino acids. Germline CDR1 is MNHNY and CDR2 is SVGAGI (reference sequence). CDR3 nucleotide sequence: TGTGCCAGCAGTTACGGGTTAGCGGGGGGGCCCAATGAGCAGTTCTTC. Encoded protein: CASSYGLAGGPNEQFF.

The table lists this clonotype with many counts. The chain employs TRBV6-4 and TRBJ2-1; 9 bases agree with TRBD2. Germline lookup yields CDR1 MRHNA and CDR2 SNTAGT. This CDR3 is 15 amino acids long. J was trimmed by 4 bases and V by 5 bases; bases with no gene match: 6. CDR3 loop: CASSKLAGLYNEQFF. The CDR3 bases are TGTGCCAGCAGTAAACTAGCGGGTTTATACAATGAGCAGTTCTTC.

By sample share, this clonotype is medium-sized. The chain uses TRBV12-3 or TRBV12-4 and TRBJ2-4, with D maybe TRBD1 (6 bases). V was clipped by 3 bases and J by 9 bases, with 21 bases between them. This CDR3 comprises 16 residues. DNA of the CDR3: TGTGCCAGCAGTTTCCATCCTCCCAGGGGAGACAGCATTCAGTACTTC. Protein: CASSFHPPRGDSIQYF.

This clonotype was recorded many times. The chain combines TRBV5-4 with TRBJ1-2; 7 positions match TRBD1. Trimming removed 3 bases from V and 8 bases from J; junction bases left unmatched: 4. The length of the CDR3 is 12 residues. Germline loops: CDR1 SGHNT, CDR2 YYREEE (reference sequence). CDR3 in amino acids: CASSSNRGGYTF. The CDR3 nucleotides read TGTGCCAGCAGCTCCAACAGGGGCGGCTACACCTTC.

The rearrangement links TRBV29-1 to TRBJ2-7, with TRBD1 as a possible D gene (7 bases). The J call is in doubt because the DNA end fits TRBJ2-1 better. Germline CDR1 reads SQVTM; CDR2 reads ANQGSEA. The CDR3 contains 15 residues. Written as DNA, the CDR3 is TGCAGCTTTGTGAAGAGCGGAGGGGGCTTAGCTGAGCAGTTCTTC. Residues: CSFVKSGGGLAEQFF.